These 18 T cell receptor beta chains share one sample of origin, sequenced in a study of neurological immune-mediated disorders. Time point meaning: longitudinal time-point 1 (baseline). From the 5' RACE reads, TCRdb called clonotypes with MiXCR, one entry per CDR3 protein. Found here are roughly 61,000 distinct CDR3 sequences, around a tenth of them singletons; the top ten hold 6.5% to 8%. The sequencing input was PBMCs. The receptors were gathered from a male donor with HTLV-1-associated myelopathy (HAM/TSP).

This clonotype was seen at least ten times. This chain uses TRBV21-1 with TRBJ1-2. TRBV21-1 is labeled a pseudogene. The CDR3 sequence is 13 residues long. Written as DNA, the CDR3 is TGTGCCAGCAGCAAAAGTCGGGTCTATGGCTACACCTTC. Its translation is CASSKSRVYGYTF.

There are many counts of this clonotype. A much larger clone differs by one base, so this may be a read error. Here the CDR3 DNA reads TGTGCCAACAGGGGTTGGCAGGCATACAATGAGCAGTTCTTC. Translating it yields CANRGWQAYNEQFF. The chain joins TRBV12-3 or TRBV12-4 to TRBJ2-1, with 7 bases lining up with TRBD1. This CDR3 comprises 14 residues. The trim removed 10 bases at V and 4 bases at J, leaving 10 bases unmatched.

This clonotype was recorded at least ten times. V usage is TRBV7-9 and J usage is TRBJ2-1; TRBD1 agrees at 9 bases. Germline loops: CDR1 SEHNR, CDR2 FQNEAQ (reference sequence). V lost 1 base to trimming and J lost 8 bases; unmatched junction nucleotides: 9. The CDR3 loop spans 16 amino acids. In nucleotides, the CDR3 is TGTGCCAGCAGCTTAGGAGACAGGGGGTATGTCGATGAGCAGTTCTTC. This sequence encodes CASSLGDRGYVDEQFF.

Many counts were recorded for this clonotype. The chain links TRBV20-1 to TRBJ2-5, with D possibly TRBD1 on 6 matching bases. This CDR3 comprises 14 residues. Trimming removed 1 base at V and 0 bases at J, with 9 bases between. Germline values: CDR1 DFQATT, CDR2 SNEGSKA (reference sequence). For the CDR3, the DNA is TGCAGTGCTAGAGGGACAGCCCACCAAGAGACCCAGTACTTC. Its protein is CSARGTAHQETQYF.

The sample holds many counts of this clonotype. This chain uses TRBV5-6 with TRBJ2-5; D is ambiguous. Trimming cost V 1 base and J 1 base, with 2 bases left between them. CDR1 and CDR2 (germline): SGHDT, YYEEEE. This CDR3 comprises 12 residues. The CDR3 sequence: CASSLSQETQYF. The CDR3, as DNA: TGTGCCAGCAGCTTGAGCCAAGAGACCCAGTACTTC.

This clonotype was detected ten times or more. This chain links TRBV7-3 with TRBJ2-3; no clear D. V was shortened by 4 bases and J by 12 bases, with 17 bases between the two germline ends. The germline V gene has CDR1 SGHTA and CDR2 FQGTGA. CDR3 size: 13 residues. In DNA, the CDR3 is TGTGCCAGCAGCTCCGGCGACACCAAGTTTCAGTATTTT. Amino acid sequence: CASSSGDTKFQYF.

This clonotype was seen only once. The junction differs from germline at one of its ends, possibly a read error. The chain has TRBV4-1 and TRBJ2-7; 7 bases are a match to TRBD2. The length of the CDR3 is 12 residues. From germline, CDR1 is MGHRA and CDR2 YSYEKL. CDR3: CANSRPGGEKYF. CDR3 sequence (DNA): TGCGCCAACAGCCGACCGGGAGGCGAGAAGTACTTC.

With respect to this clonotype: A much larger clonotype is one base distant, so this may be a read error. The chain couples TRBV20-1 to TRBJ2-2; D unresolved. The germline V gene has CDR1 DFQATT and CDR2 SNEGSKA (reference sequence). This CDR3 contains 16 residues. The CDR3 loop is CSSWRADIANTGELFF. The CDR3 nucleotides are TGCAGCTCATGGCGCGCGGATATCGCGAACACCGGGGAGCTGTTTTTT.

This clonotype has a count of ten or more. This sequence joins TRBV12-3 or TRBV12-4 and TRBJ1-2; D gene ambiguous. The CDR3 is made up of 11 amino acids. V shed 5 bases and J shed 4 bases, with 5 bases lying between them. The CDR3 nucleotides are TGTGCCAGCAGTACGAGCTATGGCTACACCTTC. Translation gives CASSTSYGYTF.

This clonotype was counted only a few times. The V call is TRBV5-1, the J call TRBJ1-4; no reliable D call. V lost 4 bases to trimming and J lost 5 bases, with 15 bases between them. This CDR3 has 15 residues. Germline lookup yields CDR1 SGHRS and CDR2 YFSETQ. CDR3 in DNA: TGCGCCAGCAGCGTCTCGGACGGGCCCAATGAAAAACTGTTTTTT. Protein: CASSVSDGPNEKLFF.

In the case of this clonotype: The junction does not match germline at one end; this may be a read error. The V and J genes are TRBV24-1 and TRBJ2-1; tentative D call: TRBD2 (7 bases). The length of the CDR3 is 14 residues. CDR1 is KGHDR, CDR2 SFDVKD, per germline. The CDR3 DNA sequence: TGTACCACCGGAACGGGTGGGGGGGCGAATGAGCAGTTCTTC. Protein: CTTGTGGGANEQFF.

In this sample, this clonotype turned up many times. The J gene is TRBJ1-4, the V gene TRBV4-3; D is undetermined. V dropped 2 bases and J dropped 0 bases, with 7 bases sitting between them. CDR3 size: 15 residues. Germline CDR1 and CDR2: LGHNA and YSLEER. The CDR3 region has the DNA TGCGCCAGCAGCCAAACGGCGGCAACTAATGAAAAACTGTTTTTT. Its protein is CASSQTAATNEKLFF.

The sample holds many counts of this clonotype. The chain has TRBV7-2 and TRBJ1-1; D gene unclear. The CDR3 is 14 amino acids. CDR1 and CDR2 (germline): SGHTA, FQGNSA. Trimming took 5 bases from V and 4 from J, leaving 14 bases between them. The CDR3 sequence is CASSPDNGGTEAFF. CDR3 DNA sequence: TGTGCCAGCAGCCCTGACAACGGAGGCACTGAAGCTTTCTTT. Combining the CDR3 with reference TRBV7-2 and TRBJ1-1 gives the whole variable domain GAGVSQSPSNKVTEKGKDVELRCDPISGHTALYWYRQSLGQGLEFLIYFQGNSAPDKSGLPSDRFSAERTGGSVSTLTIQRTQQEDSAVYLCASSPDNGGTEAFFGQGTRLTVV.

This rearrangement joins TRBV4-3 to TRBJ2-1; TRBD2 might be the D (7 bases). V was clipped by 0 bases and J by 4 bases, with 13 bases between them. The CDR3 loop spans 16 amino acids. Germline V CDR1 and CDR2: LGHNA, YSLEER. CDR3 in DNA: TGCGCCAGCAGCCAAGATGGGGGGGGCAGGTACAATGAGCAGTTCTTC. Amino acid sequence: CASSQDGGGRYNEQFF.

This clonotype showed up many times. The chain carries TRBV28 and TRBJ2-2, with D possibly matching TRBD2 (5 bases). The CDR3 extends over 15 amino acids. CDR1 MDHEN and CDR2 SYDVKM come from the germline V gene. Deletions cut 6 bases from V and 0 bases from J, with 11 bases between. As DNA, the CDR3 is TGTGCCAGCAGCTGGACTGGGACGAACACCGGGGAGCTGTTTTTT. Translation gives CASSWTGTNTGELFF. Complete variable domain (other parts from reference TRBV28 and TRBJ2-2): DVKVTQSSRYLVKRTGEKVFLECVQDMDHENMFWYRQDPGLGLRLIYFSYDVKMKEKGDIPEGYSVSREKKERFSLILESASTNQTSMYLCASSWTGTNTGELFFGEGSRLTVL.

This clonotype has at least ten counts. The chain carries TRBV7-2 and TRBJ2-7; D uncertain. Deletions cut 2 bases from V and 5 bases from J, with 4 bases between. The CDR3 consists of 11 residues. The germline V gene has CDR1 SGHTA and CDR2 FQGNSA. CDR3: CASSLSDEQYF. CDR3 DNA: TGTGCCAGCAGCTTATCGGACGAGCAGTACTTC.

This clonotype was detected many times. The chain has TRBV10-3 and TRBJ2-7; the D gene is possibly TRBD2 (5 bases). Germline CDR1 is ENHRY and CDR2 is SYGVKD. V lost 2 bases and J 3 bases, leaving 14 bases between the germline ends. This CDR3 contains 15 residues. Here the CDR3 reads CAISEGPAGGYEQYF. DNA of the CDR3: TGTGCCATCAGTGAGGGACCGGCGGGCGGCTACGAGCAGTACTTC.

This clonotype occurred many times. The chain couples TRBV29-1 to TRBJ1-1; 8 bases fit TRBD1. Per germline, CDR1 SQVTM and CDR2 ANQGSEA. V trimming: 4 bases; J trimming: 4 bases; junction bases outside the gene matches: 2. The CDR3 loop spans 12 amino acids. DNA for the CDR3: TGCAGCGTTGTGACAGGGGCCACTGAAGCTTTCTTT. Translation gives CSVVTGATEAFF.